A selection of T cell receptor beta chains follows, all from one sample in a study of PD-L1 blockade in urothelial cancer. Generated by immunoSEQ multiplex PCR, the TCRdb table keeps only in-frame clones and is missing some. This sample has more than 35,000 clones, with around 90% found just once. Specimen: PBMCs, collected around atezolizumab (anti-PD-L1) treatment. The receptors here all came from a man between 65 and 79 years old with urothelial cancer. Both conserved end residues are part of each CDR3. A D gene is named only where the DNA matches it firmly. The size of a clone is reported for some rows only, either as once, few or many, or as a class for expanded clones.

j_call,clone_size,d_call,v_call,cdr3_length,cdr3_aa,cdr3_nt
TRBJ2-2,-,-,TRBV10-3,14,CAISFFTGTGELFF,TGTGCCATCAGTTTTTTTACGGGCACCGGGGAGCTGTTTTTT
TRBJ2-5,-,TRBD1,TRBV5-4,15,CASSLDRGAPGTQYF,TGTGCCAGCAGCCTGGACAGGGGCGCTCCCGGAACCCAGTACTTC
TRBJ1-2,-,-,TRBV19,13,CASSSAGHYGYTF,TGTGCCAGTAGTTCAGCAGGGCACTATGGCTACACCTTC
TRBJ2-3,-,-,TRBV7-6,16,CASSLGVERRTDTQYF,TGTGCCAGCAGCTTAGGGGTCGAGCGGAGGACAGATACGCAGTATTTT
TRBJ2-2,-,TRBD1,TRBV2,13,CASGTGGTGELFF,TGTGCCAGTGGGACAGGGGGCACCGGGGAGCTGTTTTTT
TRBJ1-5,-,TRBD1,TRBV28,18,CASSIWTGGTHSNQSQHF,TGTGCCAGCAGTATTTGGACAGGGGGAACCCATAGCAATCAGTCCCAGCATTTT
TRBJ1-4,-,-,TRBV11-2,14,CASSSQGANEKLFF,TGTGCCAGCAGCTCTCAGGGTGCTAATGAAAAACTGTTTTTT
TRBJ2-7,-,-,TRBV28,13,CASSRQGFHEQYF,TGTGCCAGCAGTCGGCAGGGTTTCCACGAGCAGTACTTC
TRBJ2-7,-,TRBD1,TRBV6-5,14,CASRSTGSGYEQYF,TGTGCCAGCCGTTCGACAGGGTCGGGTTACGAGCAGTACTTC
TRBJ1-2,-,-,TRBV29-1,10,CSAQGPSETF,TGCAGCGCCCAGGGGCCCTCGGAAACCTTC
TRBJ1-1,-,-,TRBV28,12,CASAGGNTEAFF,TGTGCCAGCGCTGGAGGGAACACTGAAGCTTTCTTT
TRBJ1-5,-,-,TRBV12-5,17,CASGPLQGYESNQPQHF,TGTGCTAGTGGACCATTACAGGGATATGAGAGCAATCAGCCCCAGCATTTT
TRBJ1-2,once,-,TRBV30,13,CAWTRTGNYGYTF,TGTGCCTGGACTCGGACGGGGAACTATGGCTACACCTTC
TRBJ1-5,-,TRBD1,TRBV5-1,15,CASSLGDRENQPQHF,TGCGCCAGCAGCTTGGGCGACAGGGAAAATCAGCCCCAGCATTTT
TRBJ2-1,-,TRBD2,TRBV19,15,CASSFVTSGNNEQFF,TGTGCCAGTAGCTTCGTGACTAGCGGGAACAATGAGCAGTTCTTC
TRBJ2-1,-,TRBD2,TRBV11-1,15,CASSSGLAVYNEQFF,TGTGCCAGCAGCTCGGGACTAGCGGTCTACAATGAGCAGTTCTTC
TRBJ1-2,-,-,TRBV28,14,CASSSSGPLYGYTF,TGTGCCAGCAGTTCCTCTGGGCCTCTCTATGGCTACACCTTC
TRBJ1-4,-,TRBD1,TRBV6-4,14,CASSETGGAEKLFF,TGTGCCAGCAGTGAAACAGGGGGCGCGGAAAAACTGTTTTTT
TRBJ1-5,-,-,TRBV4-1,15,CASSQGQYSNQPQHF,TGCGCCAGCAGCCAAGGACAGTATAGCAATCAGCCCCAGCATTTT
TRBJ2-1,-,TRBD2,TRBV9,17,CASSTRELASGRNEQFF,TGTGCCAGCAGCACCCGCGAGCTGGCTAGCGGGAGGAATGAGCAGTTCTTC